Listed here is a single T cell receptor beta chain. Authors' methods: Reference gene primer amplification yielded estimated nucleated cell counts. The protocol was immunoSEQ multiplex PCR, while the TCRdb copy is restricted to in-frame clones and leaves out a portion. V and J calls and clone size come straight from that table; D and trimming were deduced from the DNA. The data show under 400,000 clones, with about nine tenths seen just once and approximately 0.97% held by the top ten. V gave up 7 bases and J gave up 6 bases, with 25 bases separating them. Germline loops: CDR1 SNHLY, CDR2 FYNNEI. The CDR3 has 16 residues. This sample is part of a study of blood T cell repertoires in COVID-19. Study-level background: Acute-phase and convalescent COVID-19 samples originated in the United States, Italy and Spain. T cells, B-cell-depleted T cells, or PBMCs supplied cDNA or gDNA.

Exposed volunteers were people who met a COVID-19 case within 2 weeks before study entry. The chain carries TRBV2 and TRBJ2-7; D is possibly TRBD1 (6 bases). The receptor was derived from a young woman who had been exposed to COVID-19. The sequencing sample was made of PBMCs or T cells enriched from blood (not recorded which). The chain's CDR3 is CASTLKGPGALGEQYF. The CDR3 coding sequence is TGTGCCAGCACCCTGAAGGGCCCAGGGGCGTTGGGCGAGCAGTACTTC.